This TCR beta chain was identified during a study of cytomegalovirus exposure and HLA in healthy donors. Primers: 60 Vbeta forward and 13 Jbeta reverse. Some clones are missing from TCRdb's copy, which holds only in-frame ones; the method was immunoSEQ multiplex PCR. This table has under 250,000 clones, approximately 82% appearing once. Points from the study as a whole: Immune exposure information available was restricted to CMV serostatus. In a later analysis, compared with equally common non-associated chains, HLA-associated beta chains were more expanded. Researchers reported in a later analysis that a missense DCLRE1C variant was tied to TCR beta V- and J-gene trimming.

On this clone itself: No antigen is known for it.

The germline V gene has CDR1 MDHEN and CDR2 SYDVKM. Trimming took 5 bases from V and 4 from J; bases not matched to a gene: 7. The CDR3 has 16 amino acids. This TCR derives from a woman aged 55-75 years in good health and CMV-seropositive. V is TRBV28 and J is TRBJ2-5; 13 nucleotides match TRBD2. The sample taken for sequencing was PBMCs. The CDR3 sequence is CASSRLAGGKRETQYF. Here the CDR3 DNA reads TGTGCCAGCAGTAGACTAGCGGGAGGAAAGAGAGAGACCCAGTACTTC.